Detailed here is one T cell receptor (beta chain). Its target is unknown. The data stem from a study of vaccination and CD4 T cells after COVID-19. An Oncomine TCR Beta short-read assay was used to sequence the DNA from cultured CD4+ T cells. Someone extracted genomic DNA from cultured CD4+ T cells. TCRdb passed the PCR reads through MiXCR, listing each CDR3 protein once. In the table there are some 7,600 distinct CDR3 sequences, 25% to 40% of which are singletons. CDR1 is MNHEY and CDR2 is SVGEGT in the germline V gene. The CDR3 consists of 14 residues. The V end was cut by 1 base, the J end by 7 bases, with 11 bases between. Treatment indicated: roughly 10-day PBMC culture with coronavirus spike peptide pools or control peptides (ViraFEST assay). CD4+ T cells of the unexposed donor were collected before the COVID-19 pandemic (2011-2018).

The TCR sequence derives from a human donor in good health. Material: CD4+ T cells from blood, cultured in vitro. V is TRBV6-2 or TRBV6-3 and J is TRBJ1-5; D gene unclear. CDR3 nucleotides: TGTGCCAGCAGTTACTTGACACCTGACCAGCCCCAGCATTTT. Its protein is CASSYLTPDQPQHF.